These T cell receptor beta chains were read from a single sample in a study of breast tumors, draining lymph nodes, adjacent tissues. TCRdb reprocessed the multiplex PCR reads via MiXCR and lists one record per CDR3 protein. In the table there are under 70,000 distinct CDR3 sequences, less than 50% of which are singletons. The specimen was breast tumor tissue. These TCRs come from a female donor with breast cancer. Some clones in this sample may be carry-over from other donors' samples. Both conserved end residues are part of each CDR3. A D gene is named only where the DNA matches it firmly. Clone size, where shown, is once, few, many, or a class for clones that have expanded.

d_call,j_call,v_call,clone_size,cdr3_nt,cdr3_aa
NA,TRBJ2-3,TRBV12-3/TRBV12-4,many,TGTGCCAGCGGTCAGTTATGGGGGACCGGGACAGATACGCAGTATTTT,CASGQLWGTGTDTQYF
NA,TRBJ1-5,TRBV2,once,TGTGCCAGCAGCGAAACTAGCGGGAGAGTCCCCGGGGGGCATCAGCCCCAGCATTTT,CASSETSGRVPGGHQPQHF
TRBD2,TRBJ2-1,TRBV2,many,TGTGCCAGCAGTTCCGGACTAGCGGGGGGTGAGCAGTTCTTC,CASSSGLAGGEQFF
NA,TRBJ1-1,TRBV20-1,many,TGCAGTGCTAGTAACAGGGCGAACACTGAAGCTTTCTTT,CSASNRANTEAFF
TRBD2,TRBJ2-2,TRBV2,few,TGTGCCAGCGTGGCGGGGGGGAACACCGGGGAGCTGTTTTTT,CASVAGGNTGELFF
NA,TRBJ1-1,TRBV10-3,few,TGTGCCATCGCTAGACAGGCAAACACTGAAGCTTTCTTT,CAIARQANTEAFF
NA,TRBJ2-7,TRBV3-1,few,TGTGCCAGCAGCCAACCTCGGTCCTCGGGAAATGTGTTTTCCTACGAGCAGTACTTC,CASSQPRSSGNVFSYEQYF
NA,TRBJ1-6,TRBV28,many,TGTGCCAGCAGTTGGGATAGTTATAATTCACCCCTCCACTTT,CASSWDSYNSPLHF
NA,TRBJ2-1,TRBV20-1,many,TGCGGAGGCGGTGTGGACTCGTCCTACAATGAGCAGTTCTTC,CGGGVDSSYNEQFF
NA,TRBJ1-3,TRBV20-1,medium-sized,TGCAGTGCCCAAACAGGAAACTCTGGAAACACCATATATTTT,CSAQTGNSGNTIYF
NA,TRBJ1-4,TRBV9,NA,TGTGCCAGCAGCGTAGGGTCCCCGGAGGGTGGTGAAAAACTGTTTTTT,CASSVGSPEGGEKLFF
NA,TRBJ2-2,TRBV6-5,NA,TGTGCCAGCAGTCAGGGTGTACACGAGGAGCTGGTTTTT,CASSQGVHEELVF
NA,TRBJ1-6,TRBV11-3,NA,TGTGCCAGCAGCTTTGCTGACCAAGCCGGGACTCGATCACCCCTCCACTTT,CASSFADQAGTRSPLHF
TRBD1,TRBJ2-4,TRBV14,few,TGTGCCAGCAGCCGGACAGGGGACCAAAACATTCAGTACTTC,CASSRTGDQNIQYF
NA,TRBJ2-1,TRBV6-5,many,TGTGCCAGCAGTCCCCTACCGCCCGGTAGGTCCGGCAATGAGCAGTTCTTC,CASSPLPPGRSGNEQFF
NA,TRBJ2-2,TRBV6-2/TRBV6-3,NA,TGTGCCGCATCAACTACCGGGGAGTCGTTTTTT,CAASTTGESFF
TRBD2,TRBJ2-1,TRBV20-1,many,TGCAGTGCTAGATTTTCGGCGCGGGGGGGCCAAAATGAGCAGTTCTTC,CSARFSARGGQNEQFF
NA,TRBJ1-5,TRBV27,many,TGTGCCAGCGGCCCCGCTGGGGGATATCAGCCCCAGCATTTT,CASGPAGGYQPQHF
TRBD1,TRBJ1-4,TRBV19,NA,TGTGCCAGTAGTAGACGACAGGGACTCGATGAAAAACTGTTTTTT,CASSRRQGLDEKLFF
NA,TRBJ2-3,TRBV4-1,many,TGCGCCAGCAGCCAAGATGGTGTCGGGGAAGAACGCACAGATACGCAGTATTTT,CASSQDGVGEERTDTQYF
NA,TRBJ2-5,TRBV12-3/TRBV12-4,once,TGTGCCAGCAGTTTCGAGAGGCGACAAGAGACCCAGTACTTC,CASSFERRQETQYF
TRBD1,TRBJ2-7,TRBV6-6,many,TGTGCCAGCAGTTACCGGTCAGGGGGCAAGGACGAGCAGTACTTC,CASSYRSGGKDEQYF
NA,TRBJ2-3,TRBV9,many,TGTGCCAGCAGTGCTACTACCGATACGCAGTATTTT,CASSATTDTQYF
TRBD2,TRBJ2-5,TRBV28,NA,TGTGCCAGCAGTTTTGTGGGACTAGCGGTACAAGAGACCCAGTACTTC,CASSFVGLAVQETQYF
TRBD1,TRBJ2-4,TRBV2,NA,TGTGCCAGCCGTAACCACAGGGGGCGAAACATTCAGCACTTC,CASRNHRGRNIQHF
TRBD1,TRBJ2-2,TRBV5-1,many,TGCGCCAGCAGCTCCCCCAAGACAGGGGGCAACACCGGGGAGCTGTTTTTT,CASSSPKTGGNTGELFF
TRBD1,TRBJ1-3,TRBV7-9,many,TGTGCCAGCAGCAGCGAGGACAGGGCTGGAAACACCATATATTTT,CASSSEDRAGNTIYF
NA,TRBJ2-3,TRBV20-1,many,TGCAGTGCTCGGGACTTCCGGGATCCCGCAGATACGCAGTATTTT,CSARDFRDPADTQYF
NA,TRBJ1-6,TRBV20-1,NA,TGCAGTGCTAGAGATCTTGGGGGGGGAGATTCACCCCTCCACTTT,CSARDLGGGDSPLHF
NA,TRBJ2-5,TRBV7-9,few,TGTGCCAGCAGCTTAACAAACAGCCAAGAGACCCAGTACTTC,CASSLTNSQETQYF
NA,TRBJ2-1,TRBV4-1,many,TGCGCCAGCAGCCCCCGGGTCAGCTCATTTAGCTCCTACAATGAGCAGTTCTTC,CASSPRVSSFSSYNEQFF
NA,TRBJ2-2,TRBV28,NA,TGTGCCGGCAGTTTTTTCACCGGGGAGCTGTTTTTT,CAGSFFTGELFF
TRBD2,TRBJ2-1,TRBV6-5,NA,TGTGCCAGCAGTTACGGGGCGGGACTAGCGGGAGAAATTGCCTACAATGAGCAGTTCTTC,CASSYGAGLAGEIAYNEQFF
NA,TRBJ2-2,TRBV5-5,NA,TGTGCCCCGACAGGGAACACCGGGGAGCTGTTTTTT,CAPTGNTGELFF
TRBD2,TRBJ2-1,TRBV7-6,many,TGTGCCAGCAGCCCTAGGACTAGCGGGGGCCAAGCGGCGCAGTTCTTC,CASSPRTSGGQAAQFF
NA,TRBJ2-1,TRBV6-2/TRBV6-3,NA,TGTGCCAGCAGTCCCCCCGGGACCAATTTGTATGAGCAGTTCTTC,CASSPPGTNLYEQFF